The entry that follows covers one T cell receptor (beta chain) sequence. Its antigen remains unidentified. There are no base qualities to consult, and no much larger clone falls within one base. Patients with ophthalmopathy had moderately to severely active disease, with a Clinical Activity Score of 3 or more, a NOSPECS grade of 4 or more, and a disease duration of less than 3 months. Patients were excluded if they had other autoimmune diseases, uncontrolled infections, pregnancy or lactation. Diagnosis was based on clinical symptoms, serum thyroxine, TRAb, thyroid ultrasound and orbital computed tomography. Using Ficoll-Paque density gradient centrifugation, PBMCs were isolated from approximately 11 ml of fresh peripheral blood. Trizol reagent was used to extract the total RNA, and its quality was then checked on an Agilent 2100 Bioanalyzer. For repertoire sequencing, TCR beta CDR3 regions were amplified from RNA transcripts. A first-round RT-PCR used HTBI primers with the Qiagen OneStep RT-PCR kit, followed by a second-round multiplex PCR, size selection and purification. The libraries underwent paired-end sequencing with 100 bp reads on an Illumina HiSeq2000. The published analysis was carried out like this. SOAPnuke was used for read processing, and reads with adapters, uncalled bases, a mean Phred below 15, or no exact constant-primer or identifier match were discarded. COPE v1.2.5 was used to merge high-quality paired reads. Unique nucleotide sequences were defined as clonotypes and aligned to IMGT TRB V, D and J references using MiTCR v1.1. Only V-J combinations with frequency above 0.0001 were analysed, covering around 99% of repertoires. For each V-J combination, a TCR clonal expansion and chaos score was defined as the ratio of F50 clonal expansion to chaos observed in the TCRdist matrix. Features were reduced by Welch's t-statistics and random forest to roughly 14 V-J combinations, which fed a naive Bayes classifier. The Morisita-Horn index was used to measure how similar the thyroid and blood repertoires were. TCRdb handled the public reads itself, with Q25 trimming in fastp and clone calling in MiXCR, and kept productive beta chains. Each record represents a unique CDR3 protein, reported with the most common genes and DNA among its rows. The V and J calls and clone size are TCRdb's, not the authors'. The sample data list around 340,000 distinct CDR3 sequences, and roughly 15% of these were observed just once. The leading ten clones occupy roughly 12% of the sample.

V is reduced by 3 bases and J by 7 bases, leaving a spacing of 12 bases between them. The CDR3 covers 13 residues, taking in both the cysteine and the phenylalanine. Only the CDR3 portion is preserved as DNA: 39 bases, with reading frame beginning at the first base. This specimen comes from a study of Graves' ophthalmopathy and Graves' hyperthyroidism (dated by TCRdb to 2016 to 2019). Background for the entire study: Peripheral blood samples were taken at the time of initial diagnosis, before any treatment was given. The study used signatures of the TCR beta repertoire to tell Graves' ophthalmopathy apart from Graves' hyperthyroidism and to predict which patients would progress to ophthalmopathy. In total, under 150 blood samples were TCR-sequenced: 40 to 45 ophthalmopathy, roughly 77 hyperthyroidism and 17 hyperthyroidism-to-ophthalmopathy patients. To explore V-J signatures that separate ophthalmopathy from hyperthyroidism, a discovery set of around 97 patients was enrolled, consisting of about 43 with ophthalmopathy and 55 to 65 with stable hyperthyroidism. The independent validation cohort included about 20 hyperthyroidism patients plus 17 patients who later progressed from hyperthyroidism to ophthalmopathy. In more than five hyperthyroidism patients, the T-cell repertoires found in thyroid tissue were compared with those found in blood. Once sampling was done, hyperthyroidism patients were given methimazole at a starting dose of 30 mg daily, while ophthalmopathy patients were given high-dose intravenous methylprednisolone.

The research as a whole found: In validation, the model predicted ophthalmopathy progression with 55% to 71% sensitivity and approximately 72% specificity; around twelve predicted patients were CT-confirmed with GO in a median of about 7.1 months. Most expanded thyroid clonotypes with a frequency above 0.001 also appeared in blood, which suggests that blood repertoires may reflect the immune response in the thyroid. In cross-validation, the 13-signature model distinguished ophthalmopathy from stable hyperthyroidism with roughly 90% sensitivity and around 81% specificity, and in the test set the corresponding values were about 80% and 75%. No statistical method was used to set the sample size in advance, and the investigators knew which group each participant was assigned to.

Recombination linked TRBV12-3 or TRBV12-4 to TRBJ1-2, with the identity of the D gene unclear. The sequence derives from an adult man with Graves' ophthalmopathy. The specimen sequenced was peripheral blood. CDR3 sequence: CASSLNYASGYTF. The sequence in DNA is TGTGCCAGCAGTTTGAACTACGCCTCTGGCTACACCTTC.